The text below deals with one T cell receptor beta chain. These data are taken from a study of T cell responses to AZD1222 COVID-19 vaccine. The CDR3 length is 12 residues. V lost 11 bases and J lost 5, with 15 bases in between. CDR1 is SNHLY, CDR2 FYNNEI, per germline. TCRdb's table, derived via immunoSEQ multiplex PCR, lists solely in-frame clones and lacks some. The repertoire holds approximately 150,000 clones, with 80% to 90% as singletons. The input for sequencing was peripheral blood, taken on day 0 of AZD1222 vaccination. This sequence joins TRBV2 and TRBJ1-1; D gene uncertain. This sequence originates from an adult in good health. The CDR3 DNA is TGTGCCTCGGAGGGTGGTAAGACTGAAGCTTTCTTT. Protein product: CASEGGKTEAFF. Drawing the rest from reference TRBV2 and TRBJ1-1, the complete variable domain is EPEVTQTPSHQVTQMGQEVILRCVPISNHLYFYWYRQILGQKVEFLVSFYNNEISEKSEIFDDQFSVERPDGSNFTLKIRSTKLEDSAMYFCASEGGKTEAFFGQGTRLTVV.